This T cell receptor (beta chain) was captured in a study of CD8 T cells in ankylosing spondylitis. The germline V and J ends were trimmed by 1 base and 8 bases, with 8 bases remaining between them. The germline V gene has CDR1 DFQATT and CDR2 SNEGSKA (reference sequence). The CDR3 covers 12 residues. TCRdb passed the 5' RACE reads through MiXCR, listing each CDR3 protein once. The sample lists approximately 250,000 distinct CDR3 sequences; about 24% were seen once. This clonotype occurred many times. The clonotype comes from a male donor with ankylosing spondylitis or in good health (not recorded which). The chain has TRBV20-1 and TRBJ2-2, with D possibly matching TRBD2 (5 bases). Sequencing input: blood, either unsorted or a sorted T cell fraction (not recorded which). CDR3 DNA sequence: TGCAGTGCTAGAGTTAGAGGGGGGGAGCTGTTTTTT. This codes for CSARVRGGELFF.